Here is one T cell receptor (beta chain) with its context. The specificity of this receptor is unknown. There are no base qualities to consult, and no much larger clone falls within one base. The CDR3 regions of human TCRbeta chains were analyzed by immunosequencing. Per the authors' processing: Repertoire TCRs were checked for matches against a reference library of SARS-CoV-2-specific TCRs that had been generated using the MIRA antigen-specificity platform. Breadth meant the fraction of unique TCRs that were SARS-CoV-2-associated, whereas depth meant the fraction of total T cells that were SARS-CoV-2-associated. Using the MIRA data, every spike-specific TCR was mapped to the spike region that the TCR reacted to and assigned to either a CD4 or a CD8 class. Log10-transformed breadth and depth values were compared by one-way ANOVA with Sidak's multiple comparisons tests. Entries here come from immuneACCESS through TCRdb and include only in-frame sequences with V and J called. Some clones fail to appear in such tables; in the studies checked, an unresolved V gene covers under half of the shortfall, and the cause of the remainder is unknown. V, J and clone size reflect that table, while D and trimming were determined from the DNA. For this sample the table gives about 93,000 clones, of which roughly nine tenths were detected only once. The ten most abundant clones make up more than 2% of the sample.

According to the study, the label for this sample's time point signals: about 28 days (+/-7) after the second vaccine dose. AZD1222 recipients given second doses at about 4 weeks or at about 12 weeks were pooled, since spike-specific TCR depth and breadth were not found to differ between the two schedules. Vaccinee samples were obtained from the UK trials COV001 and COV002, which included a single-blind randomized controlled phase 2/3 trial of AZD1222 (ChAdOx1 nCoV-19) in healthy adults. Trial participant PBMC samples were collected at day 0 and day 28 after the second dose for TCRbeta chain sequencing. The entry originates in a study of T cell responses to AZD1222 COVID-19 vaccine (TCRdb year 2021). About the full investigation: TCR sequencing covered 233 trial participants: 200 to 210 given two doses of AZD1222 and approximately 25 given two doses of MenACWY control vaccine. Trial participants were enrolled by age into subgroups of 18-55, 56-69 and 70-plus years, and roughly 150, 30 and 60 TCR-sequenced participants, respectively, were included in these subgroups.

The full study reports these points: After two AZD1222 doses, spike-specific TCR breadth and depth were significantly higher than at day 0 and than in MenACWY recipients. In the small 56-69-year group, the increase in depth fell short of significance, most likely because of low power. Vaccine-associated CD4 TCRs spanned the whole spike protein, with dominant responses in regions 160-218 and 743-854. Because no day 14 peak-response samples were available, repertoires were characterized only after the peak T cell response. Reportedly, close to half of the unique spike-specific TCRs recognized epitopes lying outside the regions that are mutated in the B.1.351 and B.1.1.7 variants. Participants were mostly white British and included more females than males, and it was suggested by the authors that clonal diversity may have been underestimated. Only 5 to 7 AZD1222 recipients were SARS-CoV-2 seropositive at baseline, limiting conclusions about previously exposed vaccinees.

Sequences ENHRY (CDR1) and SYGVKD (CDR2) are obtained from the germline V gene. The CDR3 sequence holds 13 residues, the cysteine and phenylalanine included. Left in the record is the CDR3 DNA by itself, 39 bases read in frame from the first base. V and J lose 5 bases and 8 bases, and a span of 10 bases separates them. Rearrangement joined TRBV10-3 to TRBJ1-6; tentative D gene TRBD1, with 6 bases matching. The sequencing here drew on peripheral blood, taken 28 days after the second AZD1222 dose. The source is an adult who received the AZD1222 COVID-19 vaccine. CDR3 region: CAISYRDDSPLHF. The nucleotides read TGTGCCATCAGTTACAGGGATGATTCACCCCTCCACTTT.